These 21 T cell receptor beta chains came from one sample sequenced in a study of T cells in Graves' hyperthyroidism and ophthalmopathy. Amplified TCR beta CDR3 regions came from RNA transcripts. First-round RT-PCR of the TCR CDR3 relied on the HTBI primer set. TCRdb re-called the multiplex PCR reads through MiXCR, storing one row per CDR3 protein. The profile shows about 700,000 distinct CDR3 sequences, 14% of them singletons. Sequencing was performed on blood. The receptors derive from a woman aged 18 to 35 with Graves' hyperthyroidism.

This chain joins TRBV20-1 and TRBJ1-5; 7 nucleotides agree with TRBD1. Trimming cost V 6 bases and J 3 bases; bases outside gene matches: 8. Germline V CDR1 and CDR2: DFQATT, SNEGSKA (reference sequence). CDR3 length: 14 residues. CDR3 in amino acids: CSAVNRGANQPQHF. CDR3 sequence (DNA): TGCAGTGCCGTCAACAGGGGAGCCAATCAGCCCCAGCATTTT.

This clonotype was observed many times. The V and J genes are TRBV5-1 and TRBJ1-1, with TRBD1 identical over 10 bases. After removal of 4 bases from V and 0 bases from J, the junction contained 9 bases not matched to a gene. CDR1 SGHRS and CDR2 YFSETQ come from the germline V gene. This CDR3 is built from 17 residues. The CDR3 bases are TGCGCCAGCAGCCCGTACGGACAGGGGGGGATGAACACTGAAGCTTTCTTT. Translated: CASSPYGQGGMNTEAFF.

V usage is TRBV20-1 and J usage is TRBJ2-1, with TRBD2 identical over 14 bases. After removal of 5 bases from V and 3 bases from J, the junction contained 9 bases not matched to a gene. Germline CDR1 reads DFQATT; CDR2 reads SNEGSKA (reference sequence). The CDR3 runs 17 residues. Here the CDR3 DNA reads TGCAGTGCTTCGGGACTAGCGGGAGTCAATGGCTACAATGAGCAGTTCTTC. As protein: CSASGLAGVNGYNEQFF.

The chain combines TRBV20-1 with TRBJ2-7, with TRBD1 as a possible D gene (6 bases). The V gene lost 6 bases and the J gene lost 4 bases, with 19 bases spanning the gap. Per the germline V gene, CDR1 is DFQATT and CDR2 is SNEGSKA (reference sequence). The CDR3 has 14 residues. DNA of the CDR3: TGCAGTGCCCCGACTGAGGGACACAAGTACGAGCAGTACTTC. Translated, it gives CSAPTEGHKYEQYF.

This clonotype occurred many times. This chain uses TRBV20-1 with TRBJ2-7, with D maybe TRBD2 (6 bases). In germline, CDR1 is DFQATT, CDR2 SNEGSKA (reference sequence). The CDR3 covers 15 residues. The ends were cut back, 1 base at V and 3 bases at J, with 16 bases in the middle. CDR3 protein: CSARVGLGSSYEQYF. The CDR3 region has the DNA TGCAGTGCTAGAGTGGGACTCGGATCGAGCTACGAGCAGTACTTC.

The chain is built from TRBV6-2 or TRBV6-3 and TRBJ2-5; 7 positions match TRBD1. Germline values: CDR1 MNHEY, CDR2 SVGEGT. Trimming cost V 3 bases and J 4 bases; bases outside gene matches: 11. This CDR3 has 16 residues. The DNA for the CDR3 is TGTGCCAGCAGTTATCGACAGGGCCGCTACCGAGAGACCCAGTACTTC. Translation gives CASSYRQGRYRETQYF.

The rearrangement uses TRBV19 and TRBJ2-7; 7 nucleotides agree with TRBD2. After removal of 11 bases from V and 5 bases from J, the junction contained 12 bases not matched to a gene. The CDR3 totals 13 residues. Germline CDR1 and CDR2: LNHDA and SQIVND (reference sequence). CDR3: CASKQGEGDEQYF. The CDR3 DNA reads as TGTGCCTCCAAACAAGGGGAGGGAGACGAGCAGTACTTC.

Many counts were recorded for this clonotype. The chain couples TRBV5-1 to TRBJ2-1; 9 bases align to TRBD2. Germline V gene sequence: CDR1 SGHRS, CDR2 YFSETQ. The CDR3 is made up of 16 amino acids. Trimming cost V 0 bases and J 2 bases; bases outside gene matches: 3. The CDR3, as DNA: TGCGCCAGCAGCTTGGTGGCGGGAGGGGCCTACAATGAGCAGTTCTTC. Protein sequence: CASSLVAGGAYNEQFF.

This clonotype was found many times. V usage is TRBV6-1 and J usage is TRBJ2-7; D unresolved. The CDR3 is 12 amino acids. Trimming stripped 9 bases from V and 3 bases from J, with 12 bases between. Germline V gene lookup returns CDR1 MNHNS and CDR2 SASEGT. CDR3 residues: CASSADHYEQYF. The CDR3 DNA follows: TGTGCCAGTTCGGCGGACCACTACGAGCAGTACTTC.

This clonotype was observed a few times. The chain is built from TRBV7-2 and TRBJ1-4; no clear D gene. CDR3 length equals 18 residues. V dropped 0 bases and J dropped 6 bases, with 20 bases sitting between them. Germline CDR1 SGHTA, CDR2 FQGNSA. CDR3 DNA sequence: TGTGCCAGCAGCTTAGCGTATATAACAGATGCGCGACATGAAAAACTGTTTTTT. Protein: CASSLAYITDARHEKLFF.

This clonotype was picked up many times. The V call is TRBV12-3 or TRBV12-4, the J call TRBJ1-1; 10 bases agree with TRBD1. This CDR3 comprises 14 residues. Germline trimming cut 7 bases from V and 5 bases from J; bases unmatched to any gene: 7. CDR3 nucleotides: TGTGCCAGCACCGAAAGGGGACAGGGGACTGAAGCTTTCTTT. Amino acids: CASTERGQGTEAFF.

The genes are TRBV9 and TRBJ2-2; possibly TRBD1 for D (6 bases). The CDR3 is 19 amino acids. CDR1 SGDLS and CDR2 YYNGEE come from the germline V gene. V lost 4 bases and J lost 1, with 23 bases in between. The CDR3 loop is CASSREAVWGRGNTGELFF. Written as DNA, the CDR3 is TGTGCCAGCAGCAGAGAGGCGGTCTGGGGCAGGGGGAACACCGGGGAGCTGTTTTTT.

The gene calls are TRBV10-3 and TRBJ2-7; 10 bases match TRBD1. The ends lost 9 bases at V and 5 bases at J; junction bases unmatched: 13. CDR3 length: 15 residues. CDR1 ENHRY and CDR2 SYGVKD come from the germline V gene. CDR3 sequence (DNA): TGTGCCATAAGGGGTCCGGGACAGGGGACGGACGAGCAGTACTTC. It yields the protein CAIRGPGQGTDEQYF.

The chain joins TRBV12-3 or TRBV12-4 to TRBJ1-6; the D is unclear. The CDR3 covers 14 residues. Trimming shortened V by 8 bases and J by 2 bases, and 10 bases separated the two germline ends. The CDR3 nucleotides read TGTGCCAGCCGAGGTGGGGCCTATAATTCACCCCTCCACTTT. It is translated as CASRGGAYNSPLHF.

This clonotype showed up many times. The gene calls are TRBV30 and TRBJ1-3, with D perhaps matching TRBD1 (6 bases). Trimming shortened V by 3 bases and J by 9 bases, and 15 bases separated the two germline ends. Germline lookup yields CDR1 GTSNPN and CDR2 SVGIG (reference sequence). CDR3 length: 13 residues. This CDR3 is CAWRLSRGGTIYF. CDR3 coding DNA: TGTGCCTGGAGGTTAAGCAGGGGTGGCACCATATATTTT.

The V and J genes are TRBV20-1 and TRBJ1-2; 7 bases line up with TRBD1. Germline V gene sequence: CDR1 DFQATT, CDR2 SNEGSKA (reference sequence). V shed 1 base, J shed 7 bases, and the junction held 6 bases outside the gene matches. The CDR3 is made up of 13 amino acids. The CDR3 sequence is CSARVGAGGGYTF. CDR3 coding DNA: TGCAGTGCTAGAGTCGGGGCAGGGGGTGGCTACACCTTC.

This clonotype was seen at least ten times. The genes are TRBV4-1 and TRBJ2-5, with 8 positions matching TRBD2. CDR1 and CDR2 from the germline V gene are MGHRA and YSYEKL. J lost 5 bases, V lost 4 bases, and 6 bases had no gene match. The CDR3 runs 14 residues. The CDR3 loop is CASSLRLAWETQYF. The CDR3 DNA follows: TGCGCCAGCAGCCTAAGACTAGCGTGGGAGACCCAGTACTTC.

This clonotype was found a few times. An end of the junction does not agree with germline; a read error may underlie this. This rearrangement joins TRBV6-2 or TRBV6-3 to TRBJ2-1; the D gene is possibly TRBD2 (7 bases). CDR3 length: 16 amino acids. From germline, CDR1 is MNHEY and CDR2 SVGEGT. This chain's CDR3 is CASRHRFRGGYNEQSF. The CDR3 nucleotides read TGTGCCAGCAGACACAGGTTTAGGGGGGGCTACAATGAGCAGTCCTTC.

There are many counts of this clonotype. V gene TRBV20-1 combines with J gene TRBJ2-1; 8 bases match TRBD1. Germline assignment: CDR1 DFQATT and CDR2 SNEGSKA (reference sequence). There are 14 residues in the CDR3. V lost 6 bases and J lost 4; bases outside the gene matches: 8. The CDR3 loop reads CSAKLGQGYNEQFF. CDR3 nucleotide sequence: TGCAGTGCGAAGTTAGGACAGGGATACAATGAGCAGTTCTTC.

This clonotype has a count of ten or more. The chain employs TRBV27 and TRBJ1-1; no reliable D call. CDR3 length: 15 residues. Trimming stripped 4 bases from V and 1 base from J, with 13 bases between. Germline-derived CDR1 and CDR2 are MNHEY and SMNVEV (reference sequence). This CDR3 reads CASSSVHRENTEAFF. Written as DNA, the CDR3 is TGTGCCAGCAGTTCAGTCCACCGGGAGAACACTGAAGCTTTCTTT.

In this sample, this clonotype turned up many times. The V and J genes are TRBV28 and TRBJ2-7; the match to TRBD2 covers 7 bases. CDR1 is MDHEN and CDR2 is SYDVKM in the germline V gene. Trimming at V came to 4 bases and at J to 4 bases, leaving 7 bases not matched to a gene. CDR3 size: 14 residues. CDR3 DNA: TGTGCCAGCAGTTCGACTAGCTCCTCATACGAGCAGTACTTC. It specifies CASSSTSSSYEQYF.